What follows are 17 T cell receptor beta chains derived from one specimen sequenced in a study of shared clonotypes between healthy human individuals. The method was immunoSEQ multiplex PCR; TCRdb's version includes in-frame clones alone and lacks a portion of them. The sample has 190,000 or so clones; approximately 62% are singletons. Sequenced material: memory CD4+ T cells sorted from blood. Subset denoted: CD45RA-negative fraction. These receptors originate from a man aged 30-40 years in good health.

The V and J genes are TRBV14 and TRBJ1-5; possibly TRBD1 for D (6 bases). The ends were cut back, 2 bases at V and 6 bases at J, with 26 bases in the middle. Germline lookup yields CDR1 SGHDN and CDR2 FVKESK. The CDR3 runs 19 residues. CDR3 amino acids: CASSQLDPKDRPRSQPQHF. DNA of the CDR3: TGTGCCAGCAGCCAATTGGATCCCAAAGACAGGCCTAGGAGTCAGCCCCAGCATTTT.

This clone was seen a few times. The chain recombines TRBV5-1 with TRBJ2-5; D unresolved. The CDR3 contains 13 residues. V was cut by 2 bases and J by 5 bases, with 10 bases left in between. Germline V gene lookup returns CDR1 SGHRS and CDR2 YFSETQ. The CDR3 region is CASSLALGETQYF. CDR3 nucleotide sequence: TGCGCCAGCAGCTTAGCGCTCGGGGAGACCCAGTACTTC.

Here the CDR3 DNA reads TGTGCCAGCAGCATTACCACTCCGAACCCCTACGAGCAGTACTTC. Amino acids: CASSITTPNPYEQYF. The V and J genes are TRBV7-9 and TRBJ2-7; D gene ambiguous. CDR3 size: 15 residues. Germline V gene lookup returns CDR1 SEHNR and CDR2 FQNEAQ (reference sequence). The germline V and J ends were trimmed by 5 bases and 2 bases, with 16 bases remaining between them.

The chain couples TRBV7-8 to TRBJ1-4; D is perhaps TRBD1 (5 bases). Per germline, CDR1 SGHVS and CDR2 FQNEAQ. The CDR3 is 14 amino acids. The ends were cut back, 5 bases at V and 4 bases at J, with 11 bases in the middle. The CDR3 is CASSPEGNNEKLFF. The CDR3 nucleotides read TGTGCCAGCAGCCCCGAGGGGAATAATGAAAAACTGTTTTTT.

The chain carries TRBV15 and TRBJ2-7; D remains ambiguous. This CDR3 region has 13 residues. Per germline, CDR1 LNHNV and CDR2 YYDKDF (reference sequence). With 1 base removed from V and 3 bases from J, the gap between germline ends came to 7 bases. CDR3 in amino acids: CATSRGTDYEQYF. Here the CDR3 DNA reads TGTGCCACCAGCAGAGGAACAGACTACGAGCAGTACTTC.

The rearrangement joins TRBV6-5 to TRBJ2-7; 10 bases are shared with TRBD2. The germline CDR1 and CDR2 sequences are MNHEY and SVGAGI. The V segment lost 6 bases and the J segment 9 bases; nucleotides outside the gene matches: 11. The CDR3 sequence is 14 residues long. The CDR3 DNA follows: TGTGCCAGCAGCTCCCTAGCGGGAGTTTCTGTGCAGTACTTC. It is translated as CASSSLAGVSVQYF.

V usage is TRBV20-1 and J usage is TRBJ2-3; no clear D gene. Germline V CDR1 and CDR2: DFQATT, SNEGSKA (reference sequence). Trimming left V 3 bases short and J 5 bases short, with 3 bases between. The CDR3 loop spans 10 amino acids. As DNA, the CDR3 is TGCAGTGCTAGCCTAGATACGCAGTATTTT. Translating it yields CSASLDTQYF.

The chain joins TRBV5-4 to TRBJ2-5; 12 bases map to TRBD2. CDR3 length equals 16 residues. Trimming removed 4 bases from V and 1 base from J; junction bases left unmatched: 5. The V gene's germline CDR1 is SGHNT and CDR2 YYREEE (reference sequence). In DNA, the CDR3 is TGTGCCAGCAGCCGGCGACTAGCGGGAGCCCAAGAGACCCAGTACTTC. Amino acid sequence: CASSRRLAGAQETQYF. The variable domain in full, completed from reference TRBV5-4 and TRBJ2-5, reads ETGVTQSPTHLIKTRGQQVTLRCSSQSGHNTVSWYQQALGQGPQFIFQYYREEENGRGNFPPRFSGLQFPNYSSELNVNALELDDSALYLCASSRRLAGAQETQYFGPGTRLLVL.

A word on this clone: The junction shows a germline mismatch at one end, possibly a read error. V is TRBV7-7 and J is TRBJ2-7; possible D gene TRBD2, 7 bases. The CDR3 is made up of 15 amino acids. Germline values: CDR1 SSHAT, CDR2 FNYEAQ (reference sequence). CDR3 residues: CASSRQRGGGYEQYF. CDR3 nucleotides: TGTGCTAGCAGCCGACAGAGGGGAGGGGGTTACGAGCAGTACTTC.

The genes are TRBV18 and TRBJ2-7; TRBD1 matches 8 bases. Germline CDR1 KGHSH, CDR2 LQKENI. This CDR3 contains 14 residues. V was clipped by 6 bases and J by 5 bases; unmatched bases: 9. This chain's CDR3 is CASSQRDRRNEQYF. The CDR3, as DNA: TGTGCCAGCTCCCAACGGGACAGGAGGAACGAGCAGTACTTC. Drawing the rest from reference TRBV18 and TRBJ2-7, the complete variable domain is NAGVMQNPRHLVRRRGQEARLRCSPMKGHSHVYWYRQLPEEGLKFMVYLQKENIIDESGMPKERFSAEFPKEGPSILRIQQVVRGDSAAYFCASSQRDRRNEQYFGPGTRLTVT.

This clone was seen a few times. The chain carries TRBV4-3 and TRBJ1-1, with a tentative D call TRBD1 (5 bases). Looked up from germline, CDR1 is LGHNA and CDR2 is YSLEER. CDR3 length: 16 amino acids. The V end lost 2 bases, the J end lost 5 bases, and 18 bases lay between the germline ends. Here the CDR3 DNA reads TGCGCCAGCAGCCAAAACGGTGGGGGTCCACTAACTGAAGCTTTCTTT. Residues: CASSQNGGGPLTEAFF.

The rearrangement links TRBV7-9 to TRBJ2-1; D not certain. Trimming left V 5 bases short and J 9 bases short, with 14 bases between. CDR1 and CDR2 (germline): SEHNR, FQNEAQ (reference sequence). This CDR3 spans 13 amino acids. The CDR3 nucleotides are TGTGCCAGCAGCCTTGCAGAACGATCTGAGCAGTTCTTC. This translates into CASSLAERSEQFF.

The table lists this clone with many counts. The chain couples TRBV10-3 to TRBJ1-2; 9 nucleotides align to TRBD1. The CDR3 length is 14 residues. With 10 bases clipped from V and 3 bases from J, the junction kept 9 bases outside the gene matches. Germline CDR1 ENHRY, CDR2 SYGVKD. This CDR3 is CASRPWTGDYGYTF. CDR3 sequence (DNA): TGTGCCAGCAGACCGTGGACAGGGGACTATGGCTACACCTTC.

J is TRBJ2-1 and V is TRBV7-2; the D is unclear. This CDR3 is built from 13 residues. From germline, CDR1 is SGHTA and CDR2 FQGNSA. The V and J ends lost 2 bases and 7 bases respectively, with 9 bases between them. CDR3 region: CASSLSALNEQFF. The DNA of the CDR3 is TGTGCCAGCAGCTTATCTGCGTTAAATGAGCAGTTCTTC.

This clone has just a few counts. The V call is TRBV28, the J call TRBJ2-1; D tentatively fits TRBD1 or TRBD2 (6 bases each). V lost 6 bases and J 6 bases, leaving 18 bases between the germline ends. Germline V lookup: CDR1 MDHEN, CDR2 SYDVKM. The CDR3 extends over 15 amino acids. CDR3 in DNA: TGTGCCAGCAGCCCAGTGGGGGGCCAAGGCAATGAGCAGTTCTTC. Its protein product is CASSPVGGQGNEQFF.

The chain combines TRBV5-1 with TRBJ2-2; no firm D call. The germline gives CDR1 SGHRS, CDR2 YFSETQ. V was shortened by 1 base and J by 6 bases, with 7 bases between the two germline ends. The CDR3 is made up of 13 amino acids. CDR3 bases: TGCGCCAGCAGCTTGCGACGCGCCGGGGAGCTGTTTTTT. The encoded protein is CASSLRRAGELFF.

The V call is TRBV7-9, the J call TRBJ2-2, with D perhaps TRBD1 or TRBD2 (5 bases each). The CDR3 is 15 residues long. The V gene lost 1 base and the J gene lost 7 bases, with 13 bases spanning the gap. Looked up from germline, CDR1 is SEHNR and CDR2 is FQNEAQ (reference sequence). The CDR3 loop is CASSLDARDLGELFF. CDR3 DNA: TGTGCCAGCAGCTTAGACGCTAGGGACCTCGGGGAGCTGTTTTTT.